This entry features one T cell receptor beta chain sequence. This entry is derived from a study of cytomegalovirus exposure and HLA in healthy donors. Vbeta (60) and Jbeta (13) primers were used in the PCR. Clones were read by immunoSEQ multiplex PCR, and TCRdb kept only the in-frame ones, dropping some. The sample gives approximately 95,000 clones, just under 80% of which show up once; over 4% is in the top ten. The sample taken for sequencing was PBMCs. The TCR comes from a woman between 40 and 50 years old in good health and CMV-seropositive.

Here the CDR3 DNA reads TGTGCCATCAGCTTCGACAGGGTAGGTCAGCCCCAGCATTTT. Translating gives CAISFDRVGQPQHF. The V gene is TRBV10-3, the J gene TRBJ1-5; TRBD1 aligns across 7 bases. V lost 6 bases to trimming and J lost 6 bases; unmatched junction nucleotides: 8. Germline V gene lookup returns CDR1 ENHRY and CDR2 SYGVKD. The CDR3 runs 14 residues.